This paragraph reports one T cell receptor (beta chain). This clonotype appeared many times. The antigen it binds to is not known. The input lacks base qualities; no much larger clone sits a single base away. The TCR beta CDR3 regions were amplified from the RNA transcripts. A first-round RT-PCR of the TCR CDR3 used the HTBI primer set with the Qiagen OneStep RT-PCR kit. A second multiplex PCR round built the libraries, followed by size selection and purification. The libraries were sequenced on an Illumina HiSeq2000 using paired-end 100 bp reads. From the authors' description of their analysis: SOAPnuke was used to process the raw data, throwing out any read that contained adapters or uncalled bases, had a mean Phred below 15, or lacked an exact constant-primer or identifier match. High-quality paired reads were merged with COPE v1.2.5, and unique nucleotide sequences were defined as clonotypes. Clonotypes were aligned to IMGT TRBV, TRBD and TRBJ reference segments using MiTCR v1.1. The analysis was restricted to V-J combinations with a frequency above 0.0001, which together covered 99% to 99.2% of the repertoires. The TCS score was defined as F50 (clonal expansion) divided by E x V (chaos), with BLOSUM62-based TCRdist calculated between CDR3 peptides within each V-J. Welch's t-statistics and random forest reduced around 510 V-J features to 10 to 15, which were used in a naive Bayes classifier (R e1071). TCRdb trimmed the raw reads at Q25, called clones with MiXCR and kept productive beta chains. Identical CDR3 protein sequences are pooled into one entry, listed with their most common genes and DNA. The V and J calls come from TCRdb's annotation, not from the publication. This sample has about 640,000 distinct CDR3 sequences in its table, and roughly 20% of those were observed once. Roughly a third of the sample comes from the top ten.

The data belong to a study of T cells in Graves' hyperthyroidism and ophthalmopathy (dated by TCRdb to between 2019 and 2020). The study in broad terms: Peripheral blood samples were taken at the time of initial diagnosis, prior to any treatment. A discovery cohort of roughly 100 patients, roughly 43 with Graves' ophthalmopathy and about 58 with stable Graves' hyperthyroidism, was used to find distinguishing TCR V-J signatures. Prospective prediction of ophthalmopathy was tested in an independent validation cohort of approximately 18 hyperthyroidism patients and around 16 patients who later progressed to ophthalmopathy. For training and testing, the 100 or so patients in the discovery cohort were randomly divided in a 7:3 ratio. In more than 5 Graves' hyperthyroidism patients, the study also compared T-cell repertoires from thyroid tissue with T-cell repertoires from blood. After sampling, hyperthyroidism patients received methimazole starting at 30 mg daily, and ophthalmopathy patients received high-dose intravenous methylprednisolone. According to the paper, TCR Vbeta CDR3 sequencing was carried out on approximately 140 peripheral blood samples, which came from 40 to 45 ophthalmopathy, some 73 hyperthyroidism and approximately 17 progressor patients. Beyond this particular receptor, the publication reports: In validation, progression to ophthalmopathy was predicted by the model with 70.59% sensitivity and 72.22% specificity, a median of approximately 6.5 months before onset. Sample size was not statistically predetermined, and investigators were not blinded to group allocation. Most expanded thyroid clonotypes (frequency above 0.001) were also detected in blood, a finding suggesting that blood repertoires may reflect thyroid immune responses. Ophthalmopathy was separated from stable hyperthyroidism by a 13 V-J signature model, with 85% to 90% sensitivity and roughly 81% specificity obtained in cross-validation and 80%/75% obtained in testing.

Ophthalmopathy patients had moderately to severely active disease, Clinical Activity Score of at least 3, NOSPECS grade of at least 4, and duration under 3 months. The study excluded patients with uncontrolled infections, other autoimmune diseases, pregnancy or lactation. Diagnoses were established on the basis of clinical symptoms, serum thyroxine and TRAb, thyroid ultrasound, and orbital computed tomography. Ficoll-Paque density gradient centrifugation was used to isolate PBMCs from 10 ml of fresh peripheral blood. Trizol reagent was used to extract total RNA, and RNA quality was then checked on an Agilent 2100 Bioanalyzer. The germline V gene encodes CDR1 MDHEN and CDR2 SYDVKM. V is cut back by 7 bases and J by 4 bases, with 5 bases in the junction unmatched. From its cysteine to its phenylalanine, the CDR3 spans 13 amino acids. This entry keeps only the CDR3 DNA: 39 bases, framed from base 1.

The clonotype originates from a man aged 25 to 45 with Graves' ophthalmopathy. Input material: blood. The chain is assembled from TRBV28 and TRBJ1-2, with 8 bases aligning to TRBD1. The CDR3: CASTDRAIYGYTF. Read as DNA, the sequence is TGTGCCAGCACGGACAGGGCTATCTATGGCTACACCTTC.